Shown below are 8 T cell receptor beta chains from a single sample sequenced in a study of T cell repertoires in cytomegalovirus infection. TCRdb passed the reads through MiXCR, listing each CDR3 protein once. The sample lists about 360,000 distinct CDR3 sequences; 15% to 20% were seen once. The sample was PBMCs. The receptors here all came from a human donor in good health (CMV status not recorded). Some clones in this sample may be carry-over from other donors' samples.

There are a few counts of this clonotype. The chain carries TRBV28 and TRBJ1-1; no reliable D call. V lost 5 bases to trimming and J lost 4 bases, with 17 bases between them. The CDR3 totals 15 residues. Germline CDR1 reads MDHEN; CDR2 reads SYDVKM. DNA of the CDR3: TGTGCCAGCAGTGCCCCGCGTCTGGGTAGCACTGAAGCTTTCTTT. This codes for CASSAPRLGSTEAFF.

This clonotype was counted between two and nine times. This sequence joins TRBV7-8 and TRBJ2-1, with 7 bases lining up with TRBD2. The germline V gene encodes CDR1 SGHVS and CDR2 FQNEAQ. The CDR3 has 19 amino acids. Germline trimming cut 4 bases from V and 9 bases from J; bases unmatched to any gene: 24. CDR3 region: CASSSRTFWAGEPRGEQFF. CDR3 DNA sequence: TGTGCCAGCAGCTCGCGGACCTTTTGGGCGGGGGAGCCCCGAGGTGAGCAGTTCTTC.

This clonotype was seen a handful of times. The chain recombines TRBV7-7 with TRBJ1-6, with D possibly TRBD1 on 5 matching bases. V was clipped by 6 bases and J by 7 bases, with 16 bases between them. Germline values: CDR1 SSHAT, CDR2 FNYEAQ (reference sequence). The CDR3 length is 15 residues. Here the CDR3 reads CASRPVRDRNSPLHF. The CDR3 nucleotides are TGTGCCAGCAGGCCCGTTAGAGACAGAAATTCACCCCTCCACTTT.

This clonotype showed up just a few times. V is TRBV4-3 and J is TRBJ2-7, with 10 bases that match TRBD1. The germline V gene has CDR1 LGHNA and CDR2 YSLEER. CDR3 size: 16 residues. The V and J ends lost 3 bases and 1 base, in that order; junction bases with no gene match: 6. The DNA for the CDR3 is TGCGCCAGCAGCCATTCCGGGACAGGGGAATCCTACGAGCAGTACTTC. As protein: CASSHSGTGESYEQYF.

This chain connects TRBV7-2 to TRBJ2-2; TRBD2 aligns across 7 bases. Germline V gene sequence: CDR1 SGHTA, CDR2 FQGNSA. This CDR3 comprises 15 residues. The ends lost 3 bases at V and 9 bases at J; junction bases unmatched: 10. The CDR3: CASSLGGSGGRELFF. The CDR3 nucleotides are TGTGCCAGCAGCTTGGGGGGATCGGGAGGCAGGGAGCTGTTTTTT.

The genes are TRBV6-2 or TRBV6-3 and TRBJ2-2; D gene unclear. Germline lookup yields CDR1 MNHEY and CDR2 SVGEGT. Trimming took 6 bases from V and 6 from J, leaving 14 bases between them. CDR3 length equals 14 residues. The CDR3 spells CASRKGSTPGELFF. The DNA for the CDR3 is TGTGCCAGCAGGAAAGGGTCTACCCCCGGGGAGCTGTTTTTT.

There are a few counts of this clonotype. The chain has TRBV3-1 and TRBJ2-1; TRBD2 aligns across 8 bases. The CDR3 totals 16 residues. Germline CDR1 is LGHDT and CDR2 is YNNKEL (reference sequence). After removal of 3 bases from V and 4 bases from J, the junction contained 8 bases not matched to a gene. The CDR3, as DNA: TGTGCCAGCAGCCACAAAACTAGCGGATATTACAATGAGCAGTTCTTC. Translated: CASSHKTSGYYNEQFF.

The chain combines TRBV4-1 with TRBJ2-1, with D possibly TRBD2 on 6 matching bases. The germline V and J ends were trimmed by 5 bases and 2 bases, with 13 bases remaining between them. CDR3 length: 15 residues. The germline V gene encodes CDR1 MGHRA and CDR2 YSYEKL. The CDR3 region is CASSTLGSPYNEQFF. The CDR3 region has the DNA TGCGCCAGCAGCACCCTCGGGAGCCCCTACAATGAGCAGTTCTTC.